In its sample, the clone carrying this T cell receptor (beta chain) was seen a few times. Using its own MiXCR run on the 5' RACE reads, TCRdb lists one record per CDR3 protein. The data contain around 50,000 distinct CDR3 sequences, roughly 25% of them singletons. Cells sorted as Tregs were CD4+, CD25+ and CD127-/low. The CDR3 consists of 15 residues. Germline CDR1 DFQATT, CDR2 SNEGSKA (reference sequence). After removal of 0 bases from V and 7 bases from J, the junction contained 9 bases not matched to a gene. The J gene is TRBJ2-1, the V gene TRBV20-1; the match to TRBD2 covers 7 bases. The sequenced sample consisted of tumor-infiltrating Tregs sorted from the breast tumor. The sequence derives from a female donor with breast cancer. The CDR3 sequence: CSARDSRTSGNEQFF. CDR3 sequence (DNA): TGCAGTGCTAGAGATTCACGGACTAGTGGGAATGAGCAGTTCTTC.